This TCR beta chain originates from a study of cytomegalovirus exposure and HLA in healthy donors. Use of 60 Vbeta and 13 Jbeta primers characterized the PCR. The repertoire was sequenced with immunoSEQ multiplex PCR; TCRdb's copy has only in-frame clones and lacks some. There are 75,000 to 100,000 clones in the sample; 65% to 85% occur only once, and around 20% lies in the top ten. Of note for this clone: The antigen is undetermined. A junction end diverges from the germline sequence, so it may reflect a read error.

Broader study findings: Later analysis suggested most CMV-associated TCR beta chains were HLA-restricted.

Looked up from germline, CDR1 is SNHLY and CDR2 is FYNNEI. The CDR3 runs 13 residues. This chain joins TRBV2 and TRBJ2-7, with 9 bases aligning to TRBD1. Material for sequencing was PBMCs. The sequence came from a woman aged 55-70 years in good health and CMV-seropositive. The CDR3 loop reads CASSYLVQGQGGF. The CDR3 region has the DNA TGTGCCAGCAGTTATTTGGTACAGGGACAGGGAGGCTTC.